The TCR beta chain under discussion was sequenced for a study of blood T cell repertoires in COVID-19. Study as a whole: Samples taken during acute and convalescent COVID-19 were collected in the United States, Italy and Spain. T cells, B-cell-depleted T cells, or PBMCs supplied cDNA or gDNA.

Per the study methods: Estimation of nucleated cell counts relied on the amplification of reference gene primers. Some clones are missing from TCRdb's copy, which holds only in-frame ones; the method was immunoSEQ multiplex PCR. That table supplies the V and J calls and clone size; D and trimming were determined from the DNA. The sample lists under 300,000 clones; approximately 85% were seen once. The CDR3 consists of 16 residues. Germline lookup yields CDR1 MNHEY and CDR2 SMNVEV (reference sequence). Trimming took off 1 base at V and 3 bases at J, with 15 bases between the two ends. The specimen was peripheral blood. This TCR was sampled from a woman aged 60-75 years with active or convalescent COVID-19. The chain combines TRBV27 with TRBJ1-1; D not resolved. The CDR3 sequence: CASSLFRLSRDTEAFF. DNA for the CDR3: TGTGCCAGCAGTTTATTTAGACTATCGAGGGACACTGAAGCTTTCTTT.